The sequence of this T cell receptor (beta chain) was determined in a study of control samples from healthy donors and cancer patients. Data came from immunoSEQ multiplex PCR; TCRdb stores just in-frame clones and leaves some out. Among around 200,000 clones, around 91% were seen once, and the ten largest hold approximately 1.4%. The CDR3 has 14 residues. Germline V gene data show CDR1 as MNHNY and CDR2 as SVGAGI (reference sequence). Trimming cost V 7 bases and J 5 bases; bases outside gene matches: 7. V and J are TRBV6-6 and TRBJ2-7; 11 nucleotides agree with TRBD2. Sequencing input: blood. The TCR originated in a woman aged 25 to 39 in good health. CDR3 in DNA: TGTGCCAGCACCCGACTAGCGGGAACCAACGAGCAGTACTTC. Protein sequence: CASTRLAGTNEQYF.